This entry concerns a single TCR beta chain. Clones were sequenced by immunoSEQ multiplex PCR, and TCRdb holds only the in-frame ones, with some missing. The data hold fewer than 40,000 clones, with around 88% observed a single time. The germline gives CDR1 MGHRA, CDR2 YSYEKL. Trimming left V 1 base short and J 10 bases short, with 10 bases between. CDR3 length: 12 amino acids. These data come from a study of chemoradiotherapy in HPV16-positive cancers. The chain is built from TRBV4-1 and TRBJ1-2; D gene ambiguous. Material: blood, obtained from a patient who underwent chemoradiotherapy. This receptor was obtained from a human donor with HPV-associated anogenital cancer. CDR3 sequence reads: CASSQGSGDYTF. CDR3 DNA: TGCGCCAGCAGCCAAGGGTCCGGGGACTACACCTTC.